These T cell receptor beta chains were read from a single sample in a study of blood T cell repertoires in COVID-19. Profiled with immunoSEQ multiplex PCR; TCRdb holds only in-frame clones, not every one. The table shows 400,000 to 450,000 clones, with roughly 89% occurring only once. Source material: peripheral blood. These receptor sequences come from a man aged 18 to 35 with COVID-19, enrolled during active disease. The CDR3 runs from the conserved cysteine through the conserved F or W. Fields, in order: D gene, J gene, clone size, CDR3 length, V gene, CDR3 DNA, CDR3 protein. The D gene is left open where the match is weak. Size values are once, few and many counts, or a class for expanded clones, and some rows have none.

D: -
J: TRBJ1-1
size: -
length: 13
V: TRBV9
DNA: TGTGCCAGCAGCGTTGCAGGGAACACTGAAGCTTTCTTT
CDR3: CASSVAGNTEAFF

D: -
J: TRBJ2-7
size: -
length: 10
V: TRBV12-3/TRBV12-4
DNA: TGTGCCAGCAGTCCCCTCGAGCAGTACTTC
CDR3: CASSPLEQYF

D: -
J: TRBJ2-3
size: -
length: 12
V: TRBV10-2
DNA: TGCGCCAGCTCCCGGGGAGCAGATACGCAGTATTTT
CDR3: CASSRGADTQYF

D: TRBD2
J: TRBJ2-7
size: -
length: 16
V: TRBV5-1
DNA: TGCGCCAGCAGCTCTATTAAGGGACTAGCGGATTACGAGCAGTACTTC
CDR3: CASSSIKGLADYEQYF

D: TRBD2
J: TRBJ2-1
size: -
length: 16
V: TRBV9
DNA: TGTGCCAGCAGCGTTTCCACTAGCGGGGCCTACAATGAGCAGTTCTTC
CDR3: CASSVSTSGAYNEQFF

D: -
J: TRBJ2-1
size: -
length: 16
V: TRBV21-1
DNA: TGTGCCAGCAGCAAAGTGGCTAGCGGAGGGTACAATGAGCAGTTCTTC
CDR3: CASSKVASGGYNEQFF

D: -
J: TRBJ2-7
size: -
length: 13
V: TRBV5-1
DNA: TGCGCCAGCAGCCTGCGACTTCTCGACGAGCAGTACTTC
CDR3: CASSLRLLDEQYF

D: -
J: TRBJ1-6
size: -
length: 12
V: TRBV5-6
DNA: TGTGCCAGCAGCCTAGAGAATTCACCCCTCCACTTT
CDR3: CASSLENSPLHF

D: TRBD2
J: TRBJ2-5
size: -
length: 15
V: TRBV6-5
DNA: TGTGCCAGCAGGGCTCGGGGGGGCTCCCAAGAGACCCAGTACTTC
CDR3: CASRARGGSQETQYF

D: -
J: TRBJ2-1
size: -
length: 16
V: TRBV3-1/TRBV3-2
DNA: TGTGCCAGCAGCCAAACTCAAGCGGGCTCCTACAATGAGCAGTTCTTC
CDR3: CASSQTQAGSYNEQFF

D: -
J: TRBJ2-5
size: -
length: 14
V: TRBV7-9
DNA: TGTGCCAGCAGCTTAGGTGGACAACAAGAGACCCAGTACTTC
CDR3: CASSLGGQQETQYF

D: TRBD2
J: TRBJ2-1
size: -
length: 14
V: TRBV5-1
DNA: TGCGCCAGCAGCTCGGGACTAGCGTACAATGAGCAGTTCTTC
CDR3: CASSSGLAYNEQFF

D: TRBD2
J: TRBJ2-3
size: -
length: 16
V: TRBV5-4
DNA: TGTGCCAGCAGCCCGGACCCAGCCAGGGAGGGAGATACGCAGTATTTT
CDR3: CASSPDPAREGDTQYF

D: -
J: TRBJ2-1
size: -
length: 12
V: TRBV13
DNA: TGTGCCAGCAGCTTAGGTCCATATGAGCAGTTCTTC
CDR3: CASSLGPYEQFF

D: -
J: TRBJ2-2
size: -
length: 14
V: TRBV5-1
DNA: TGCGCCAGCAGCTTAAGGGGTCAGGGCGGGGAGCTGTTTTTT
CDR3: CASSLRGQGGELFF

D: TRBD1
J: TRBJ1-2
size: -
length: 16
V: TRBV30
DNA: TGTGCCTGGAGCCCCGCGACGGGACAGGGGCGTTATGGCTACACCTTC
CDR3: CAWSPATGQGRYGYTF

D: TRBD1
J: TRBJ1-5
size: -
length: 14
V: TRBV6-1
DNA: TGTGCCAGCAGTGAAGGGACAGGGTACCAGCCCCAGCATTTT
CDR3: CASSEGTGYQPQHF

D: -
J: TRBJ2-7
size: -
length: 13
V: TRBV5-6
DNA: TGTGCCAGCAGCTTCGGACAGTCCTACGAGCAGTACTTC
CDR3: CASSFGQSYEQYF

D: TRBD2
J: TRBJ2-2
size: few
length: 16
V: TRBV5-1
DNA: TGCGCCAGCAGCCCCCGGGCTAGCGGATACACCGGGGAGCTGTTTTTT
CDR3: CASSPRASGYTGELFF

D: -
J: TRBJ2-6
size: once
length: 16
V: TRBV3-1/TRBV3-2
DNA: TGTGCCAGCAGCCGGGCGCCGGGGATTGGGGCCAACGTCCTGACTTTC
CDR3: CASSRAPGIGANVLTF

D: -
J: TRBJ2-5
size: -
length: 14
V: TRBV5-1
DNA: TGCGCCAGCAGCGCCACAGGAATCCAAGAGACCCAGTACTTC
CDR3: CASSATGIQETQYF

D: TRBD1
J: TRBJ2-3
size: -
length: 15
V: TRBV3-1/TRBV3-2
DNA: TGTGCCAGCAGCAAAAGGACAGGGGGCAAAGATACGCAGTATTTT
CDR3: CASSKRTGGKDTQYF

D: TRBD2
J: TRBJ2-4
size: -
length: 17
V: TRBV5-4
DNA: TGTGCCAGCAGCTTAGGTGGCGGGAGTATCACCAAAAACATTCAGTACTTC
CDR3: CASSLGGGSITKNIQYF

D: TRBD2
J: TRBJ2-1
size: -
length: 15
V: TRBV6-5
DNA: TGTGCCAGCGGGACACGGGGACTAGGTTCCAATGAGCAGTTCTTC
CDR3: CASGTRGLGSNEQFF

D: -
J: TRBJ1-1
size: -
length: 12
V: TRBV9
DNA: TGTGCCAGCAGCGCCTCATCGAGAGAAGCTTTCTTT
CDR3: CASSASSREAFF

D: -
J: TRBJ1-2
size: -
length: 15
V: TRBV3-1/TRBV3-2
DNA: TGTGCCAGCAGCCAAAAATGGGCGGGAAACTATGGCTACACCTTC
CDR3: CASSQKWAGNYGYTF

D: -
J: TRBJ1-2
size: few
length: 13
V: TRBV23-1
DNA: TGCGCCAGCAGTCACGGGATTGACTATGGCTACACCTTC
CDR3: CASSHGIDYGYTF

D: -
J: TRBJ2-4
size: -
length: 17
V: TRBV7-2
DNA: TGTGCCAGCAGCCGGCGGGTTAGCCCCTCAGCCAAAAACATTCAGTACTTC
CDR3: CASSRRVSPSAKNIQYF

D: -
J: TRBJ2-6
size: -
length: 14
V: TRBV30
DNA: TGTGCCTGGAGAGCCCGCTCTGGGGCCAACGTCCTGACTTTC
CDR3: CAWRARSGANVLTF

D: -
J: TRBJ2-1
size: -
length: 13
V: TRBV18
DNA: TGTGCCAGCTCATTCTCGTCGCCAGATGAGCAGTTCTTC
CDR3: CASSFSSPDEQFF

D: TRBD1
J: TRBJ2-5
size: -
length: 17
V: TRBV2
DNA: TGTGCCAGCAGGGCCGGACAGGGTAGAGTCGGGCAAGAGACCCAGTACTTC
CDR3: CASRAGQGRVGQETQYF

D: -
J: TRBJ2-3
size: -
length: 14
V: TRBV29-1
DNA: TGCAGCGTTGAGGCGGTATCTAGCACAGATACGCAGTATTTT
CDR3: CSVEAVSSTDTQYF

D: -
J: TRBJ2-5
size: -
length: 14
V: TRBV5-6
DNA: TGTGCCAGCCGCCGGTTTGAAAGGGAGGAGACCCAGTACTTC
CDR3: CASRRFEREETQYF

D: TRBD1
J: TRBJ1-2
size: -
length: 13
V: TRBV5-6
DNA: TGTGCCAGCAGCCCGGACAGGGACTGGGGCTACACCTTC
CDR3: CASSPDRDWGYTF

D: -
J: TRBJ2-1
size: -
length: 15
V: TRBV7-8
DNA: TGTGCCAGCAGCTTAGATCGGGGTTCCTACAATGAGCAGTTCTTC
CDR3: CASSLDRGSYNEQFF

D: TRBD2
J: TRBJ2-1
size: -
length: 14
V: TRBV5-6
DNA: TGTGCCAGCAGTAATAGCGGGGGCCCTTCGGAGCAGTTCTTC
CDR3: CASSNSGGPSEQFF

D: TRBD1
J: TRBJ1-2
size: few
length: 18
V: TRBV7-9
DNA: TGTGCCAGCAGCTTTGGACCCGGGACAGGGGGACATCCCCGGGGCTACACCTTC
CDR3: CASSFGPGTGGHPRGYTF

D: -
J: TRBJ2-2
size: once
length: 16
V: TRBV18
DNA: TGTGCCAGCTCATCTTTAGAGTTTAGTAACACCGGGGAGCTGTTTTTT
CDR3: CASSSLEFSNTGELFF

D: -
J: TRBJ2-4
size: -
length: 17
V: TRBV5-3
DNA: TGTGCCAGAAGCATGGGACTCGACAGAATAGCCAAAAACATTCAGTACTTC
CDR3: CARSMGLDRIAKNIQYF

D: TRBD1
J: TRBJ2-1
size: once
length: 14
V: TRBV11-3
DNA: TGTGCCAGCAGCTCACAGGGGGTCAACAATGAGCAGTTCTTC
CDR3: CASSSQGVNNEQFF

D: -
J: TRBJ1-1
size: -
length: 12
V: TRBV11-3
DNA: TGTGCCAGCAGCTTGGGTCCGGAAGCGGCTTTCTTT
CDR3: CASSLGPEAAFF

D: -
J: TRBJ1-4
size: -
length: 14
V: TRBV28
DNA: TGTGCCAGCAGTTTTCGGCAGGGCGAGGAAAAACTGTTTTTT
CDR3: CASSFRQGEEKLFF

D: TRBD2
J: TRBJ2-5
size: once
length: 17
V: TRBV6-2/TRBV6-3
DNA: TGTGCCAGCAGTTACTGGGGGCTAGCGGGGGGACAAGAGACCCAGTACTTC
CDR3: CASSYWGLAGGQETQYF

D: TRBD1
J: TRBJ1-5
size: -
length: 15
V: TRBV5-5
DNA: TGTGCCAGCAGCACCGGGACAGGGAACAATCAGCCCCAGCATTTT
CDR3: CASSTGTGNNQPQHF

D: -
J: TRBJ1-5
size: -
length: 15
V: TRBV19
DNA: TGTGCCAGTAAGGCTGACTTTTATAGCAATCAGCCCCAGCATTTT
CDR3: CASKADFYSNQPQHF

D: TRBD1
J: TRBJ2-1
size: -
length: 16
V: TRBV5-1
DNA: TGCGCCAGCAACGGACAGGCCGCAGGATCCTACAATGAGCAGTTCTTC
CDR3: CASNGQAAGSYNEQFF